Here is one T cell receptor (beta chain) with its context. Its specific antigen is unknown. It has no much larger one-base neighbor in the sample; base qualities were not kept. The immunoSEQ Assay, a bias-controlled multiplex PCR, was used to amplify TCRbeta CDR3 regions from genomic DNA. The authors' pipeline ran thus. Nucleated cell counts per sample were estimated from amplification of reference gene primers within the assay. Sequence reads were collapsed and filtered to measure the absolute abundance of every unique TCRbeta CDR3 rearrangement. For each sample, productive Simpson clonality was calculated as the square root of Simpson's diversity index over productive rearrangements. The source is immuneACCESS, and TCRdb retained only in-frame sequences with V and J called. Part of the clones is not carried over; for the studies checked, unresolved V genes explain less than half of this, and the remainder is unexplained. That table is the source of V, J and clone size, and D and trimming were worked out from the DNA. The sample table shows about 190,000 clones, and about 86% are seen once. The biggest ten clones account for roughly 2.9% of the sample.

Whole blood was collected in K2EDTA tubes by collaborating institutions according to the institutions' own protocols. For TCRbeta analysis, collaborators shipped samples in one of three forms: frozen whole blood, isolated PBMCs, or DNA extracted from either of those sample types. Reading from cysteine to phenylalanine, the CDR3 counts 15 amino acids. The only DNA kept is the CDR3, 45 bases in frame from the first base. Clipping removes 3 bases from V and 12 bases from J, with 14 as the unmatched junction base count. Taken from the germline V gene (reference sequence), the CDR1 and CDR2 loops are LNHDA and SQIVND. These data come from a study of blood T cell repertoires in COVID-19 (dated by TCRdb to the early 2020s). General notes on the study: The collaborator samples originated in the United States, Italy and Spain and spanned the acute and convalescent phases of COVID-19. The material from the prospective study consisted of cDNA or gDNA derived from T cells, B-cell-depleted T cells, or PBMCs. Subjects who had been exposed to COVID-19, were actively infected with it, or had recovered from it provided the deeply sampled blood TCRbeta repertoires that made up the dataset. The repertoires were released in a freely available public database meant as a resource for research on the immune response to SARS-CoV-2. The samples were drawn from two sources: the first 160 participants of the ongoing ImmuneRACE study, and fewer than 1,500 subjects contributed by 6 global collaborators. Sample metadata almost always included a de-identified subject ID, COVID-19 status, age in years and sex. Where available, HLA class I and class II types were taken from metadata supplied by the sample provider and were not determined by assay-based typing.

Findings and caveats that apply to the study as a whole: How much clinical and demographic metadata was included differed by source and by participant, and the metadata was provided uncurated.

This receptor was obtained from a man between 50 and 59 years old with active or convalescent COVID-19. The receptor chain draws on TRBV19 and TRBJ2-1, with 7 bases aligning to TRBD2. Sequencing input: peripheral blood. The DNA sequence is given as TGTGCCAGTAGTATGGCGGGCCGGGGCGGGGGACGGCAGTTCTTC. This codes for CASSMAGRGGGRQFF.